The 13 T cell receptor beta chains below were found in one sample sequenced in a study of T cell repertoires in aging, cancer and after chemotherapy. TCR beta rearrangements were amplified from peripheral blood genomic DNA. Rearranged V-D-J TRB sequences were amplified with a mixed TRB-A/B primer pool. Each CDR3 protein is one row after TCRdb ran MiXCR on the multiplex PCR reads. The data hold roughly 2,200 distinct CDR3 sequences, with 20% to 30% observed a single time. The sequencing sample was made of blood. Source of these receptors: a human donor with a solid tumor.

This clonotype is labeled as large. The V and J genes are TRBV7-2 and TRBJ2-7; D gene ambiguous. CDR1 and CDR2 (germline): SGHTA, FQGNSA. V lost 5 bases and J lost 2, with 7 bases in between. The CDR3 is made up of 12 amino acids. The DNA of the CDR3 is TGTGCCAGCAGCCCCCGCGCCTACGAGCAGTACTTC. This translates into CASSPRAYEQYF.

The chain links TRBV20-1 to TRBJ2-7; 9 bases are a match to TRBD1. The CDR3 has 13 amino acids. Looked up from germline, CDR1 is DFQATT and CDR2 is SNEGSKA (reference sequence). The trim removed 7 bases at V and 3 bases at J, leaving 7 bases unmatched. CDR3 region: CSVSGQGLYEQYF. CDR3 nucleotides: TGCAGTGTGTCTGGACAGGGGCTCTACGAGCAGTACTTC.

This clonotype was seen more than once but under ten times. The conserved final phenylalanine or tryptophan is absent from the CDR3, which likely points to a read error. This chain links TRBV20-1 with TRBJ2-5, with TRBD2 matching 13 bases. Germline CDR1 reads DFQATT; CDR2 reads SNEGSKA (reference sequence). With 3 bases clipped from V and 4 bases from J, the junction kept 14 bases outside the gene matches. The CDR3 has 18 amino acids. The CDR3: CSASGWTSGSERLETQYS. In DNA form, the CDR3 reads TGCAGTGCTAGTGGATGGACTAGCGGGAGCGAACGGCTAGAGACCCAGTACTCC.

The genes are TRBV12-3 or TRBV12-4 and TRBJ1-2; possibly TRBD1 for D (5 bases). V was shortened by 5 bases and J by 6 bases, with 13 bases between the two germline ends. CDR3 size: 13 residues. CDR3 coding DNA: TGTGCCAGCAGTCGGCGGGGGTGGGATGGCTACACCTTC. Protein: CASSRRGWDGYTF.

In this sample, this clonotype turned up a few times. The CDR3 sequence is CASTRGGGIFETQYF. In DNA, the CDR3 is TGTGCCAGCACCAGGGGAGGGGGCATATTCGAGACCCAGTACTTC. The chain carries TRBV7-9 and TRBJ2-5; D may be TRBD1 or TRBD2 (7 bases each). V was cut by 7 bases and J by 5 bases, with 20 bases left in between. The V gene's germline CDR1 is SEHNR and CDR2 FQNEAQ (reference sequence). The CDR3 runs 15 residues.

Judged by abundance, this clonotype is medium-sized. The chain employs TRBV6-6 and TRBJ1-6; 7 bases line up with TRBD1. CDR3 length equals 14 residues. From germline, CDR1 is MNHNY and CDR2 SVGAGI (reference sequence). V lost 8 bases and J lost 9; bases outside the gene matches: 10. This CDR3 reads CASYDSGGSSPLHF. The CDR3, as DNA: TGTGCCAGCTATGACTCAGGGGGTAGTTCACCCCTCCACTTT.

With respect to this clonotype: One end of the junction fails to match germline, which may point to a read error. The chain employs TRBV18 and TRBJ2-1; D not certain. Germline V gene sequence: CDR1 KGHSH, CDR2 LQKENI. The CDR3 contains 12 residues. CDR3: CAGSPGRDEQFF. In DNA, the CDR3 is TGTGCCGGCTCACCCGGACGGGATGAGCAGTTCTTC.

This clonotype was counted a few times. The V call is TRBV20-1, the J call TRBJ1-6, with D possibly TRBD1 on 6 matching bases. The V gene's germline CDR1 is DFQATT and CDR2 SNEGSKA (reference sequence). Trimming cost V 8 bases and J 3 bases, with 17 bases left between them. The CDR3 has 15 residues. CDR3 DNA sequence: TGCAGTCCGAATACAGGGAGGGACTATAATTCACCCCTCCACTTT. Residues: CSPNTGRDYNSPLHF.

This clonotype is judged medium-sized. V and J are TRBV20-1 and TRBJ2-7; D remains ambiguous. Germline V lookup: CDR1 DFQATT, CDR2 SNEGSKA (reference sequence). The V end was cut by 0 bases, the J end by 9 bases, with 9 bases between. The CDR3 is made up of 11 amino acids. CDR3: CSARDNAWQYF. Written as DNA, the CDR3 is TGCAGTGCTAGAGATAACGCGTGGCAGTACTTC.

The CDR3 coding sequence is TGTGCCAGCAGTTACACGGGGGCGGGGGAAGACGCTTTCTTT. This encodes CASSYTGAGEDAFF. The chain carries TRBV6-6 and TRBJ1-1; a weak D match, TRBD1 (6 bases). The CDR3 contains 14 residues. V was clipped by 2 bases and J by 11 bases, with 18 bases between them. Germline loops: CDR1 MNHNY, CDR2 SVGAGI (reference sequence).

In DNA, the CDR3 is TGTGCCACCAGTGTGGGACCCCTAACAGATACGCAGTATTTT. This sequence encodes CATSVGPLTDTQYF. This chain links TRBV24-1 with TRBJ2-3; tentatively, D is TRBD1 or TRBD2 (5 bases each). V lost 5 bases to trimming and J lost 3 bases, with 11 bases between them. There are 14 residues in the CDR3. The germline V gene has CDR1 KGHDR and CDR2 SFDVKD.

This clonotype turned up a few times. The rearrangement joins TRBV7-9 to TRBJ1-5; D gene unclear. This CDR3 is 14 amino acids long. V was cut by 3 bases and J by 6 bases, with 12 bases left in between. The germline CDR1 and CDR2 sequences are SEHNR and FQNEAQ (reference sequence). The CDR3 is CASSLDPGSQPQHF. The CDR3 DNA reads as TGTGCCAGCAGCTTGGACCCTGGCAGTCAGCCCCAGCATTTT.

This clonotype has more than one count but fewer than ten. CDR3 bases: TGTGCCTGGACGCTGAGCTCCTATAATTCACCCCTCCACTTT. As protein: CAWTLSSYNSPLHF. This rearrangement joins TRBV30 to TRBJ1-6; no clear D gene. The CDR3 has 14 residues. Germline values: CDR1 GTSNPN, CDR2 SVGIG (reference sequence). V dropped 4 bases and J dropped 0 bases, with 7 bases sitting between them.